One sample yielded the 29 T cell receptor beta chains listed below, sequenced in a study of shared T cell receptors in the human thymus. Profiling relied on immunoSEQ multiplex PCR, and the TCRdb table lists in-frame clones only, not all of them. The data contain around 730,000 clones, 70% to 90% of them singletons. In addition, the sample was reused for a study of human thymus T cells.

Sequenced sample: thymocytes. Receptor source: a girl less than two years old with a congenital heart defect.

The rearrangement uses TRBV5-1 and TRBJ1-2; no definite D call. CDR3 size: 17 residues. The V gene's germline CDR1 is SGHRS and CDR2 YFSETQ. The ends were cut back, 7 bases at V and 5 bases at J, with 27 bases in the middle. The CDR3: CASGPFPYRELLYGYTF. For the CDR3, the DNA is TGCGCCAGCGGCCCCTTCCCGTATCGGGAGCTCCTTTATGGCTACACCTTC.

The chain recombines TRBV11-2 with TRBJ1-2; D is uncertain. Trimming pared 0 bases from V and 0 bases from J, leaving 2 bases between. Germline CDR1 SGHAT, CDR2 FQNNGV. The CDR3 is made up of 13 amino acids. CDR3 loop: CASSLDANYGYTF. CDR3 DNA sequence: TGTGCCAGCAGCTTAGACGCTAACTATGGCTACACCTTC.

The V call is TRBV7-3, the J call TRBJ2-1, with 12 bases lining up with TRBD2. This CDR3 is built from 15 residues. From germline, CDR1 is SGHTA and CDR2 FQGTGA. J gave up 6 bases and V 6 bases, and 6 bases lay outside the gene matches. Here the CDR3 reads CASSQTSGGFNEQFF. In DNA, the CDR3 is TGTGCCAGCAGTCAGACTAGCGGGGGATTCAATGAGCAGTTCTTC.

V and J are TRBV5-1 and TRBJ1-2, with TRBD1 matching over 9 bases. The germline V gene encodes CDR1 SGHRS and CDR2 YFSETQ. Unmatched junction bases numbered 11, after V lost 3 bases and J lost 8 bases. The length of the CDR3 is 15 residues. The CDR3 sequence: CASSWRPGQGYGYTF. CDR3 nucleotide sequence: TGCGCCAGCAGCTGGAGGCCGGGACAGGGATACGGCTACACCTTC.

The gene calls are TRBV6-1 and TRBJ2-3, with TRBD2 matching 14 bases. The V segment lost 5 bases and the J segment 9 bases; nucleotides outside the gene matches: 7. Germline V gene sequence: CDR1 MNHNS, CDR2 SASEGT. The CDR3 is made up of 15 amino acids. The CDR3 nucleotides read TGTGCCAGCAGTATTGGGACTAGCGGGGGAGAGACGCAGTATTTT. Its translation: CASSIGTSGGETQYF.

This chain links TRBV4-2 with TRBJ2-1; 13 nucleotides match TRBD2. The ends lost 0 bases at V and 3 bases at J; junction bases unmatched: 8. This CDR3 region has 19 residues. The germline V gene has CDR1 LGHNA and CDR2 YNFKEQ. CDR3 region: CASSQDRETSGGIYNEQFF. DNA for the CDR3: TGTGCCAGCAGCCAAGATCGGGAGACTAGCGGGGGGATCTACAATGAGCAGTTCTTC.

CDR3 sequence reads: CASSLGLAGASAYEQYF. In nucleotides, the CDR3 is TGTGCCAGCAGCTTGGGACTAGCGGGGGCCTCGGCCTACGAGCAGTACTTC. This chain connects TRBV5-6 to TRBJ2-7; 12 bases fit TRBD2. Germline assignment: CDR1 SGHDT and CDR2 YYEEEE. Trimming cost V 0 bases and J 2 bases; bases outside gene matches: 6. The CDR3 has 17 amino acids.

This chain's CDR3 is CASSSRGLYGYTF. The CDR3 DNA is TGTGCCAGCAGCTCCAGGGGCTTATATGGCTACACCTTC. This sequence joins TRBV5-6 and TRBJ1-2, with a possible D match to TRBD1 (6 bases). V was pared by 3 bases and J by 5 bases, with 11 bases between. This CDR3 spans 13 amino acids. Per germline, CDR1 SGHDT and CDR2 YYEEEE.

J is TRBJ1-6 and V is TRBV11-2; no definite D call. This CDR3 is 16 amino acids long. The germline V and J ends were trimmed by 0 bases and 6 bases, with 12 bases remaining between them. Germline V gives CDR1 SGHAT, CDR2 FQNNGV. DNA for the CDR3: TGTGCCAGCAGCTTAGATCTGGGCCGACGTAATTCACCCCTCCACTTT. The encoded protein is CASSLDLGRRNSPLHF.

The chain joins TRBV7-3 to TRBJ1-1, with 7 bases matching TRBD1. This CDR3 comprises 14 residues. The trim removed 5 bases at V and 1 base at J, leaving 4 bases unmatched. CDR1 is SGHTA and CDR2 is FQGTGA in the germline V gene. CDR3 sequence: CASSPRQGNTEAFF. CDR3 in DNA: TGTGCCAGCAGCCCCCGACAGGGGAACACTGAAGCTTTCTTT.

The chain uses TRBV9 and TRBJ2-5, with D tentatively TRBD2 (6 bases). Germline-derived CDR1 and CDR2 are SGDLS and YYNGEE. V was pared by 0 bases and J by 5 bases, with 14 bases between. The CDR3 totals 15 residues. DNA for the CDR3: TGTGCCAGCAGCGTAGGTTCGGGGGTCCTGGAGACCCAGTACTTC. Translated: CASSVGSGVLETQYF.

The rearrangement links TRBV6-4 to TRBJ2-3; D is possibly TRBD2 (6 bases). Germline values: CDR1 MRHNA, CDR2 SNTAGT. Trimming took 4 bases from V and 6 from J, leaving 14 bases between them. The CDR3 covers 14 residues. Here the CDR3 DNA reads TGTGCCAGCAGTGCGCGGGCAGGGAGGGATACGCAGTATTTT. The encoded protein is CASSARAGRDTQYF.

The chain recombines TRBV5-4 with TRBJ1-6; D remains ambiguous. The CDR3 is 16 residues long. The germline V gene encodes CDR1 SGHNT and CDR2 YYREEE (reference sequence). V was pared by 3 bases and J by 3 bases, with 13 bases between. This CDR3 is CASSSGNRDYNSPLHF. The CDR3 DNA reads as TGTGCCAGCAGCTCGGGCAACCGGGACTATAATTCACCCCTCCACTTT. The full variable domain, completed using reference TRBV5-4 and TRBJ1-6, is ETGVTQSPTHLIKTRGQQVTLRCSSQSGHNTVSWYQQALGQGPQFIFQYYREEENGRGNFPPRFSGLQFPNYSSELNVNALELDDSALYLCASSSGNRDYNSPLHFGNGTRLTVT.

This clone was found once. The chain combines TRBV11-2 with TRBJ2-7, with D tentatively TRBD2 (6 bases). V was pared by 1 base and J by 5 bases, with 12 bases between. CDR1 and CDR2 from the germline V gene are SGHAT and FQNNGV. CDR3 size: 14 residues. CDR3 in amino acids: CASSLGSGGDEQYF. The CDR3 DNA sequence: TGTGCCAGCAGCTTAGGTTCAGGAGGGGACGAGCAGTACTTC.

The V gene is TRBV14, the J gene TRBJ1-1; 7 bases are a match to TRBD1. After removal of 4 bases from V and 5 bases from J, the junction contained 10 bases not matched to a gene. Germline assignment: CDR1 SGHDN and CDR2 FVKESK. This CDR3 has 15 amino acids. This CDR3 is CASSRNTGDTTEAFF. CDR3 coding DNA: TGTGCCAGCAGCCGCAATACAGGGGACACGACTGAAGCTTTCTTT.

This chain uses TRBV19 with TRBJ1-1; TRBD1 is a possible D gene (6 bases). V was cut by 3 bases and J by 3 bases, with 14 bases left in between. The length of the CDR3 is 15 residues. In germline, CDR1 is LNHDA, CDR2 SQIVND (reference sequence). This chain's CDR3 is CASSIGGWGHTEAFF. The CDR3 DNA reads as TGTGCCAGTAGTATCGGTGGTTGGGGGCACACTGAAGCTTTCTTT.

This clone has only a few counts. CDR3 amino acids: CAWSLDRSNTEAFF. CDR3 DNA: TGTGCCTGGAGTCTTGACAGGTCGAACACTGAAGCTTTCTTT. The chain uses TRBV30 and TRBJ1-1, with a tentative D call TRBD1 (6 bases). The CDR3 spans 14 residues. V lost 2 bases and J 1 base, leaving 11 bases between the germline ends. Germline assignment: CDR1 GTSNPN and CDR2 SVGIG (reference sequence).

The J gene is TRBJ1-2, the V gene TRBV9; D is ambiguous. The CDR3 runs 15 residues. Trimming shortened V by 1 base and J by 4 bases, and 14 bases separated the two germline ends. Germline V gene lookup returns CDR1 SGDLS and CDR2 YYNGEE. The CDR3 region has the DNA TGTGCCAGCAGCGTATCAGGTCGGAGGGCCTATGGCTACACCTTC. It translates to CASSVSGRRAYGYTF.

The chain carries TRBV6-6 and TRBJ1-3; no definite D call. The germline gives CDR1 MNHNY, CDR2 SVGAGI (reference sequence). The CDR3 contains 14 residues. Trimming pared 8 bases from V and 3 bases from J, leaving 14 bases between. DNA for the CDR3: TGTGCCAGCTTCTTACCGGGGAATGGAAACACCATATATTTT. This sequence encodes CASFLPGNGNTIYF.

The chain has TRBV6-5 and TRBJ1-6; D is perhaps TRBD1 (5 bases). Germline V gene data show CDR1 as MNHEY and CDR2 as SVGAGI. Trimming took 6 bases from V and 7 from J, leaving 10 bases between them. The CDR3 has 13 amino acids. DNA for the CDR3: TGTGCCAGCAGACCGACAGCGAATTCACCCCTCCACTTT. Translation gives CASRPTANSPLHF.

The rearrangement uses TRBV5-4 and TRBJ2-1, with D unresolved. The V end lost 1 base, the J end lost 0 bases, and 8 bases lay between the germline ends. From germline, CDR1 is SGHNT and CDR2 YYREEE (reference sequence). This CDR3 comprises 15 residues. The CDR3 coding sequence is TGTGCCAGCAGCTTGTCCGCTAGCTCCTACAATGAGCAGTTCTTC. It is translated as CASSLSASSYNEQFF.

The chain joins TRBV6-1 to TRBJ1-5, with a tentative D call TRBD1 (6 bases). CDR3 length: 14 amino acids. Germline CDR1 MNHNS, CDR2 SASEGT. Trimming cost V 0 bases and J 6 bases, with 9 bases left between them. The CDR3 protein is CASSEAPTGQPQHF. The DNA for the CDR3 is TGTGCCAGCAGTGAAGCACCGACAGGTCAGCCCCAGCATTTT.

The chain recombines TRBV9 with TRBJ2-7; a possible D gene is TRBD1 (5 bases). V lost 0 bases and J 6 bases, leaving 10 bases between the germline ends. This CDR3 comprises 13 residues. Germline V lookup: CDR1 SGDLS, CDR2 YYNGEE. CDR3 residues: CASSVEQEAEQYF. The CDR3 region has the DNA TGTGCCAGCAGCGTAGAACAGGAAGCCGAGCAGTACTTC. The full variable domain, rest sourced from reference TRBV9 and TRBJ2-7, is DSGVTQTPKHLITATGQRVTLRCSPRSGDLSVYWYQQSLDQGLQFLIQYYNGEERAKGNILERFSAQQFPDLHSELNLSSLELGDSALYFCASSVEQEAEQYFGPGTRLTVT.

The chain uses TRBV19 and TRBJ1-1; 8 bases are shared with TRBD1. The V segment lost 5 bases and the J segment 11 bases; nucleotides outside the gene matches: 10. The CDR3 sequence is 13 residues long. Per germline, CDR1 LNHDA and CDR2 SQIVND (reference sequence). CDR3 in DNA: TGTGCCAGTAGTTCCCGGGACAGGTTGGGGGCTTTCTTT. This translates into CASSSRDRLGAFF.

The chain joins TRBV6-1 to TRBJ2-7; 11 bases map to TRBD2. V trimming: 1 base; J trimming: 0 bases; junction bases outside the gene matches: 8. CDR3 length equals 18 residues. Germline V gene data show CDR1 as MNHNS and CDR2 as SASEGT. CDR3 in amino acids: CASSEGPSGGRSSYEQYF. In nucleotides, the CDR3 is TGTGCCAGCAGTGAAGGTCCTAGCGGGGGGCGAAGCTCCTACGAGCAGTACTTC.

The rearrangement uses TRBV7-2 and TRBJ1-2; 8 bases are shared with TRBD1. This CDR3 comprises 18 residues. The V and J ends lost 2 bases and 8 bases, in that order; junction bases with no gene match: 19. CDR1 and CDR2 from the germline V gene are SGHTA and FQGNSA. CDR3 sequence (DNA): TGTGCCAGCAGCTTATCCCATCGAGGACAGGGCAACATAGGGGGCTACACCTTC. Translated, it gives CASSLSHRGQGNIGGYTF.

The gene calls are TRBV5-6 and TRBJ1-4; 7 bases are shared with TRBD1. V was pared by 4 bases and J by 3 bases, with 9 bases of the junction left unmatched. Germline V gives CDR1 SGHDT, CDR2 YYEEEE. There are 16 residues in the CDR3. The CDR3 region is CASSLRGAVANEKLFF. The CDR3, as DNA: TGTGCCAGCAGCCTCAGGGGGGCGGTCGCTAATGAAAAACTGTTTTTT.

The chain couples TRBV11-2 to TRBJ2-1; 10 bases are shared with TRBD2. Per the germline V gene, CDR1 is SGHAT and CDR2 is FQNNGV. The CDR3 is 20 residues long. The ends lost 0 bases at V and 9 bases at J; junction bases unmatched: 20. DNA of the CDR3: TGTGCCAGCAGCTTAGATGAGACTAGCGGGTACCTACACTCCTACTCTGAGCAGTTCTTC. It codes for CASSLDETSGYLHSYSEQFF. Complete variable domain (other parts from reference TRBV11-2 and TRBJ2-1): EAGVAQSPRYKIIEKRQSVAFWCNPISGHATLYWYQQILGQGPKLLIQFQNNGVVDDSQLPKDRFSAERLKGVDSTLKIQPAKLEDSAVYLCASSLDETSGYLHSYSEQFFGPGTRLTVL.

V gene TRBV7-2 combines with J gene TRBJ2-1; D possibly corresponds to TRBD2 (6 bases). Trimming removed 5 bases from V and 6 bases from J, with 17 bases in between. Germline V gene lookup returns CDR1 SGHTA and CDR2 FQGNSA. CDR3 length equals 15 residues. The CDR3 coding sequence is TGTGCCAGCAGCCCACAGACTAGTAACCCCAATGAGCAGTTCTTC. It encodes CASSPQTSNPNEQFF.